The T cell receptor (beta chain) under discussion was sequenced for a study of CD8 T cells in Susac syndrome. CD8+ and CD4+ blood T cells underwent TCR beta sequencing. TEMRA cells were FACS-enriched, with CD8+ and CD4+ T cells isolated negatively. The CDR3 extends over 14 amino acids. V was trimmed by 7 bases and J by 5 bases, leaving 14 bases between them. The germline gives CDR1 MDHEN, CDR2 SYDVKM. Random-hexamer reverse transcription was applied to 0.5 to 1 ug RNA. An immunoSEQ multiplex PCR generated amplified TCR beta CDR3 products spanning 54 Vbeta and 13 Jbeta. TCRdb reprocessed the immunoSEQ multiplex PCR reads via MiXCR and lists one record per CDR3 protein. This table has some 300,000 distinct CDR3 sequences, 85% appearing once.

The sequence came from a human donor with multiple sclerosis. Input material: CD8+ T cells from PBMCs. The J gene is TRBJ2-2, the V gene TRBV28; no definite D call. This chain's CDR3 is CASTPLGETGELFF. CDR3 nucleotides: TGTGCCAGCACCCCCCTCGGTGAAACCGGGGAGCTGTTTTTT. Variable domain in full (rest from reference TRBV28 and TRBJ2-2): DVKVTQSSRYLVKRTGEKVFLECVQDMDHENMFWYRQDPGLGLRLIYFSYDVKMKEKGDIPEGYSVSREKKERFSLILESASTNQTSMYLCASTPLGETGELFFGEGSRLTVL.